Following are 6 T cell receptor beta chains from one sample sequenced in a study of a mutant IDH1 vaccine in newly diagnosed glioma. These receptors are not linked to any known antigen. Method: immunoSEQ multiplex PCR; TCRdb's copy keeps in-frame clones and lacks some. The sample yields about 59,000 clones, about 87% seen once. Time point denoted: week 5, during vaccination. A 20-mer mutant IDH1 peptide at 300 ug was injected subcutaneously with topical imiquimod. The material sequenced was PBMCs, taken from a glioma patient whose treatment included an IDH1 peptide vaccine. The receptors were sampled from a woman between 35 and 50 years old with glioma.

J is TRBJ1-3 and V is TRBV4-1, with 11 bases fitting TRBD1. CDR1 is MGHRA and CDR2 is YSYEKL in the germline V gene. The CDR3 has 22 amino acids. The J segment lost 0 bases and the V segment lost 1 base, leaving 17 bases of the junction unmatched. Here the CDR3 reads CASSQGLFGTGGYNSSGNTIYF. In nucleotides, the CDR3 is TGCGCCAGCAGCCAAGGTCTTTTTGGGACAGGGGGTTACAATAGCTCTGGAAACACCATATATTTT.

The chain couples TRBV7-2 to TRBJ1-4, with 7 nucleotides matching TRBD1. This CDR3 region has 15 residues. Trimming took 5 bases from V and 4 from J; bases not matched to a gene: 7. Germline V gives CDR1 SGHTA, CDR2 FQGNSA. CDR3 in DNA: TGTGCCAGCAGCGGAGGGACAGTTCTTAATGAAAAACTGTTTTTT. Its protein is CASSGGTVLNEKLFF.

The chain combines TRBV5-1 with TRBJ1-4; D is undetermined. In germline, CDR1 is SGHRS, CDR2 YFSETQ. The germline V and J ends were trimmed by 2 bases and 3 bases, with 11 bases remaining between them. This CDR3 is built from 15 residues. The CDR3 spells CASSFGHGSNEKLFF. The CDR3 DNA sequence: TGCGCCAGCAGCTTTGGGCATGGATCTAATGAAAAACTGTTTTTT.

The chain has TRBV5-1 and TRBJ2-1; unclear D gene. CDR3 size: 11 residues. Per the germline V gene, CDR1 is SGHRS and CDR2 is YFSETQ. V was pared by 3 bases and J by 4 bases, with 2 bases between. CDR3 coding DNA: TGCGCCAGCAGCTCGTACAATGAGCAGTTCTTC. It is translated as CASSSYNEQFF.

The CDR3 here is CASSDSAGTGGSYGYTF. The CDR3 nucleotides are TGCGCCAGCAGTGACTCCGCCGGGACAGGGGGGAGTTATGGCTACACCTTC. This chain links TRBV10-2 with TRBJ1-2, with TRBD1 matching over 11 bases. In germline, CDR1 is WSHSY, CDR2 SAAADI. This CDR3 has 17 residues. The V and J ends lost 3 bases and 5 bases, in that order; junction bases with no gene match: 11.

This clone was seen a single time. This chain uses TRBV4-1 with TRBJ1-2; the D is unclear. Germline CDR1 MGHRA, CDR2 YSYEKL. V dropped 0 bases and J dropped 3 bases, with 17 bases sitting between them. The CDR3 runs 17 residues. This chain's CDR3 is CASSQDLPNLDYYGYTF. Here the CDR3 DNA reads TGCGCCAGCAGCCAAGATCTCCCCAATTTAGATTACTATGGCTACACCTTC.